This record covers a single TCR beta chain. Its target is unknown. The CDR3 covers 19 residues. CDR1 and CDR2 (germline): KGHSH, LQKENI. V dropped 3 bases and J dropped 0; count of bases not matched to a gene: 13. Methotrexate plus calcineurin inhibitor accompanied controls' myeloablative marrow transplants; sampling was 1 year later. The source of the sample is a study of T cells after posttransplantation cyclophosphamide. Findings and caveats of the study: Recipient CMV seropositivity and CMV reactivation strongly tracked TRB clonality. Tissue-infiltrating T cells from skin or gut overlapped little with blood T cells.

Sequencing used immunoSEQ multiplex PCR; TCRdb keeps in-frame clones, though not all of them. The sample has about 10,000 clones, roughly 90% seen once. The receptor was isolated from a young adult male patient who received an allogeneic stem cell transplant from an unrelated donor, was CMV-positive, and had no GVHD. The graft donor may have contributed some T cells. This chain connects TRBV18 to TRBJ2-1; 8 positions match TRBD2. The sample here was PBMCs, taken after an allogeneic stem cell transplant with a calcineurin inhibitor and methotrexate. CDR3 region: CASSPRPSGPDSSYNEQFF. CDR3 DNA: TGTGCCAGCTCACCTAGGCCTAGCGGGCCAGATAGCTCCTACAATGAGCAGTTCTTC.